The next 6 T cell receptor beta chains were all read from a single sample in a study of T-cell memory formation after mild COVID-19. In TCRdb, the 5' RACE reads were re-called with MiXCR into one record per CDR3 protein. The data show roughly 370,000 distinct CDR3 sequences, roughly 15% seen once. Sequenced input: PBMCs or a T cell subset sorted from them (not recorded which). These receptors came from a man younger than 35 who had mild COVID-19 (a few samples of this study predate the infection). Cell type and time point are not known.

In regard to this clonotype: One end of the junction varies from germline; a read error may be responsible. The gene calls are TRBV24-1 and TRBJ1-2, with D unresolved. The CDR3 consists of 12 residues. Germline values: CDR1 KGHDR, CDR2 SFDVKD. The CDR3 here is CATSGYDGETIF. For the CDR3, the DNA is TGTGCCACCAGTGGGTACGACGGAGAGACTATCTTC.

V usage is TRBV29-1 and J usage is TRBJ2-1; perhaps TRBD1 as D (6 bases). V was shortened by 3 bases and J by 7 bases, with 13 bases between the two germline ends. Germline CDR1 is SQVTM and CDR2 is ANQGSEA. The CDR3 sequence is 13 residues long. This CDR3 is CSVDRSRGNEQFF. CDR3 coding DNA: TGCAGCGTTGATCGATCGAGGGGGAATGAGCAGTTCTTC.

This clonotype has only a few counts. The chain joins TRBV7-9 to TRBJ2-3; D might be TRBD2 (5 bases). V was cut by 7 bases and J by 1 base, with 9 bases left in between. CDR3 length equals 13 residues. Germline V gene lookup returns CDR1 SEHNR and CDR2 FQNEAQ (reference sequence). The CDR3 here is CASTPEGTDTQYF. The CDR3 nucleotides read TGTGCCAGCACCCCGGAGGGCACAGATACGCAGTATTTT.

This clonotype was counted ten times or more. V and J are TRBV15 and TRBJ2-3; D gene uncertain. V lost 2 bases, J lost 3 bases, and 9 bases lay in between. The CDR3 runs 14 residues. Per the germline V gene, CDR1 is LNHNV and CDR2 is YYDKDF (reference sequence). The DNA for the CDR3 is TGTGCCACCAGCAGACACCGAGCGACAGATACGCAGTATTTT. This codes for CATSRHRATDTQYF.

The rearrangement links TRBV19 to TRBJ2-2; D perhaps matches TRBD2 (6 bases). Germline CDR1 LNHDA, CDR2 SQIVND (reference sequence). CDR3 length: 15 residues. The V end was cut by 7 bases, the J end by 4 bases, with 16 bases between. The CDR3 DNA reads TGTGCCAGTACCCCGTGGAGGGGTGGCACCGGGGAGCTGTTTTTT. Its protein product is CASTPWRGGTGELFF.

This clonotype has at least ten counts. The genes are TRBV7-8 and TRBJ2-3; D gene uncertain. CDR1 and CDR2 (germline): SGHVS, FQNEAQ. The CDR3 is made up of 14 amino acids. V lost 3 bases, J lost 2 bases, and 9 bases lay in between. The CDR3 DNA reads TGTGCCAGCAGCTTGGGTATAGCCACAGATACGCAGTATTTT. Its protein product is CASSLGIATDTQYF.